The subject of this entry is one TCR beta chain. Its target is not known. Trimming cost V 0 bases and J 5 bases, with 12 bases left between them. From germline, CDR1 is SGHDT and CDR2 YYEEEE. This CDR3 has 14 amino acids. The source material, roughly 18-31 mg of unsorted bulk tissue, was used to co-extract RNA and DNA. The patients presented with primary liver carcinoma, which was managed through surgical resection. The study found over 85% viable tumor cells in every tumor sample. Starting from 450 to 500 ng of total RNA, TCR beta cDNA was produced with a primer in the constant region. Libraries covering TCR beta were generated through three nested multiplex PCR rounds (using a slightly modified ARM-PCR). The study ran its first two PCR rounds for around 9 cycles each, using TRBV1-TRBV30 forward primers and a C-beta reverse primer. MiXCR, applied by TCRdb to the multiplex PCR reads, yields one record per CDR3 protein. The sample carries about 43,000 distinct CDR3 sequences, over 70% recorded once.

This sample was taken from a study of tumor-infiltrating lymphocytes in primary liver carcinoma. For the study at large: Tissue type made little difference to sample yields of roughly 3.5 to 8 million productive TCRbeta reads.

Overall study findings and caveats: The study found tumor-adjacent and tumor-blood pairs overlapped less than tumor region pairs.

Sequenced material: liver tumor tissue from sampling region 2. Subset described: tumor region T2, inferior pole. The receptor comes from a man between 40 and 49 years old with primary liver carcinoma and hepatitis B virus infection. V and J are TRBV5-6 and TRBJ2-7; possible D gene TRBD1, 5 bases. The CDR3 nucleotides read TGTGCCAGCAGCTTGGGAAGGGGTATCGACGAGCAGTACTTC. It encodes CASSLGRGIDEQYF.